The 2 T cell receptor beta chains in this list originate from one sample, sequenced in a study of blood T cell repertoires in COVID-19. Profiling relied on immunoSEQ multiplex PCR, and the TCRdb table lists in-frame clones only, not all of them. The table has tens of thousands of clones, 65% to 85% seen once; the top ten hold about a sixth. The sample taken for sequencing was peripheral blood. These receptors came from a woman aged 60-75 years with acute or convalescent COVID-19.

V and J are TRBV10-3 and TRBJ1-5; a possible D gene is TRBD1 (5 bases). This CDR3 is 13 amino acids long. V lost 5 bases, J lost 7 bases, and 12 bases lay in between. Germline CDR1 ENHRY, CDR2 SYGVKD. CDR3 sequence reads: CAISPQGVQPQHF. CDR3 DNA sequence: TGTGCCATCAGTCCTCAAGGGGTCCAGCCCCAGCATTTT.

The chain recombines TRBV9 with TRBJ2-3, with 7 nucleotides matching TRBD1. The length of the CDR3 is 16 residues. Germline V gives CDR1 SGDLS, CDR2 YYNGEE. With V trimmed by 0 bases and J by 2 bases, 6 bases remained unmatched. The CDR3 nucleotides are TGTGCCAGCAGCGTAGCTTTGGGACAGCCCACAGATACGCAGTATTTT. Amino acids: CASSVALGQPTDTQYF.